One and the same sample provided the 22 T cell receptor beta chains below, sequenced in a study of T cells in Graves' hyperthyroidism and ophthalmopathy. Amplification of TCR beta CDR3 regions was performed using RNA transcripts as template. The HTBI primer set served for first-round RT-PCR of the TCR CDR3. TCRdb re-derived calls from the multiplex PCR reads in MiXCR, one entry per CDR3 protein. The table lists 300,000 to 500,000 distinct CDR3 sequences, about an eighth of them singletons. The sequencing sample was made of blood. Receptors were obtained from a man aged 50-59 years with Graves' ophthalmopathy.

There are many counts of this clonotype. The chain links TRBV5-6 to TRBJ2-1, with 7 positions matching TRBD2. CDR1 is SGHDT, CDR2 YYEEEE, per germline. The CDR3 is 17 amino acids. V shed 0 bases and J 1 base; nucleotides not matched to a gene: 7. CDR3 residues: CASSLASSGLSYNEQFF. In DNA form, the CDR3 reads TGTGCCAGCAGCTTGGCGTCTAGCGGACTATCCTACAATGAGCAGTTCTTC. Drawing the rest from reference TRBV5-6 and TRBJ2-1, the complete variable domain is DAGVTQSPTHLIKTRGQQVTLRCSPKSGHDTVSWYQQALGQGPQFIFQYYEEEERQRGNFPDRFSGHQFPNYSSELNVNALLLGDSALYLCASSLASSGLSYNEQFFGPGTRLTVL.

This clonotype was found many times. V gene TRBV7-2 combines with J gene TRBJ1-1; D uncertain. V lost 1 base and J 1 base, leaving 10 bases between the germline ends. The CDR3 has 15 amino acids. Germline V gene data show CDR1 as SGHTA and CDR2 as FQGNSA. The CDR3 DNA is TGTGCCAGCAGCTTAGGCCCAGTCGGGAACACTGAAGCTTTCTTT. This gives the protein CASSLGPVGNTEAFF.

Concerning this clonotype itself: Since the CDR3 does not end with the conserved phenylalanine or tryptophan, this likely comes from a read error. This sequence joins TRBV6-5 and TRBJ1-5; weak D call: TRBD1 (6 bases). The germline V gene encodes CDR1 MNHEY and CDR2 SVGAGI. The CDR3 is 15 amino acids. The germline V and J ends were trimmed by 0 bases and 5 bases, with 11 bases remaining between them. The CDR3 coding sequence is TGTGCCAGCAGTTACTCGGGGCAGGGGCATCAGCCCCAGCATCTT. This codes for CASSYSGQGHQPQHL.

This clonotype was counted at least ten times. Mismatch with germline at one junction end may stem from a read error. The V gene is TRBV28, the J gene TRBJ1-5, with D possibly TRBD1 on 5 matching bases. Germline V gene data show CDR1 as MDHEN and CDR2 as SYDVKM. This CDR3 contains 13 residues. CDR3 bases: TGTGCCTGCAGGGCTGTAGCAAATCAGCCCCAGCATTTT. Protein: CACRAVANQPQHF.

This clonotype was counted only a few times. This chain links TRBV6-1 with TRBJ2-5, with 9 bases identical to TRBD2. The ends lost 6 bases at V and 5 bases at J; junction bases unmatched: 10. The V gene's germline CDR1 is MNHNS and CDR2 SASEGT. The CDR3 runs to 15 residues. CDR3 region: CASSTLAGVRETQYF. The CDR3 DNA reads TGTGCCAGCAGCACCTTAGCGGGAGTTCGTGAGACCCAGTACTTC.

Many counts were recorded for this clonotype. The chain is built from TRBV2 and TRBJ2-5; D ambiguous. CDR1 and CDR2 (germline): SNHLY, FYNNEI. V lost 11 bases to trimming and J lost 5 bases, with 21 bases between them. This CDR3 comprises 14 residues. The CDR3 protein is CAGPGTSPRETQYF. CDR3 sequence (DNA): TGTGCCGGACCGGGCACAAGTCCGAGGGAGACCCAGTACTTC.

The chain uses TRBV24-1 and TRBJ2-6; D is perhaps TRBD1 or TRBD2 (5 bases each). Germline-derived CDR1 and CDR2 are KGHDR and SFDVKD. There are 19 residues in the CDR3. V lost 9 bases and J 0 bases, leaving 23 bases between the germline ends. CDR3 protein: CATPGNRGPPFSGANVLTF. The CDR3 coding sequence is TGTGCCACCCCCGGGAACCGGGGCCCCCCCTTCTCTGGGGCCAACGTCCTGACTTTC.

This clonotype was seen a single time. The genes are TRBV18 and TRBJ2-7, with a possible D match to TRBD2 (6 bases). The V gene lost 2 bases and the J gene lost 2 bases, with 13 bases spanning the gap. Germline values: CDR1 KGHSH, CDR2 LQKENI. The CDR3 consists of 15 residues. The CDR3, as DNA: TGTGCCAGCTCACCAGGAACGGGAGCAACCTACGAGCAGTACTTC. Translating gives CASSPGTGATYEQYF.

This clonotype was seen more than once but under ten times. The genes are TRBV20-1 and TRBJ1-5, with 7 nucleotides matching TRBD1. The trim removed 3 bases at V and 1 base at J, leaving 3 bases unmatched. The germline V gene encodes CDR1 DFQATT and CDR2 SNEGSKA (reference sequence). This CDR3 contains 14 residues. The CDR3 DNA is TGCAGTGCTAGCAGGGGGAAAAGCAATCAGCCCCAGCATTTT. Encoded protein: CSASRGKSNQPQHF.

There are a few counts of this clonotype. The J gene is TRBJ2-2, the V gene TRBV7-3; perhaps TRBD2 as D (6 bases). V lost 6 bases to trimming and J lost 1 base, with 12 bases between them. The CDR3 loop spans 15 amino acids. Germline CDR1 and CDR2: SGHTA and FQGTGA. The CDR3 loop is CASSLGGENTGELFF. Here the CDR3 DNA reads TGTGCCAGCAGTTTGGGGGGTGAGAACACCGGGGAGCTGTTTTTT. Variable domain in full (rest from reference TRBV7-3 and TRBJ2-2): GAGVSQTPSNKVTEKGKYVELRCDPISGHTALYWYRQSLGQGPEFLIYFQGTGAADDSGLPNDRFFAVRPEGSVSTLKIQRTERGDSAVYLCASSLGGENTGELFFGEGSRLTVL.

The rearrangement links TRBV2 to TRBJ2-1; D is unresolved. Germline-derived CDR1 and CDR2 are SNHLY and FYNNEI. CDR3 length: 13 amino acids. Trimming took off 8 bases at V and 0 bases at J, with 8 bases between the two ends. The DNA of the CDR3 is TGTGCCAGCGGCCCCGGCTCCTACAATGAGCAGTTCTTC. Protein sequence: CASGPGSYNEQFF.

This clonotype was seen ten or more times. The genes are TRBV28 and TRBJ2-1, with 13 bases fitting TRBD2. J was trimmed by 8 bases and V by 3 bases; bases with no gene match: 13. Per the germline V gene, CDR1 is MDHEN and CDR2 is SYDVKM. This CDR3 region has 18 residues. CDR3: CASSLVTSGRARVDEQFF. The CDR3 bases are TGTGCCAGCAGTTTGGTTACTAGCGGGAGGGCCCGGGTTGATGAGCAGTTCTTC.

This clonotype was picked up many times. The gene calls are TRBV11-2 and TRBJ2-1; 10 nucleotides agree with TRBD2. There are 16 residues in the CDR3. Germline CDR1 and CDR2: SGHAT and FQNNGV. With V trimmed by 4 bases and J by 4 bases, 7 bases remained unmatched. The CDR3 loop reads CASSYRAGGPYNEQFF. The CDR3, as DNA: TGTGCCAGCAGCTACCGAGCGGGAGGGCCTTACAATGAGCAGTTCTTC.

This clonotype was observed a handful of times. The CDR3 bases are TGTGCCAGCAGCTTGCCACCGGGGGGTAATTCACCCCTCCACTTT. The encoded protein is CASSLPPGGNSPLHF. This chain connects TRBV7-8 to TRBJ1-6; tentatively, D is TRBD1 (5 bases). V lost 3 bases, J lost 6 bases, and 12 bases lay in between. The CDR3 contains 15 residues. Germline V gene sequence: CDR1 SGHVS, CDR2 FQNEAQ.

This clonotype was seen only a few times. The chain employs TRBV5-1 and TRBJ2-1; 15 bases map to TRBD2. CDR3 length: 15 amino acids. Germline values: CDR1 SGHRS, CDR2 YFSETQ. Germline trimming cut 1 base from V and 10 bases from J; bases unmatched to any gene: 3. The CDR3 reads CASSLSGTSGREQFF. The DNA for the CDR3 is TGCGCCAGCAGCTTGTCAGGGACTAGCGGGAGGGAGCAGTTCTTC.

This clonotype was counted many times. The rearrangement joins TRBV10-3 to TRBJ2-3, with 8 bases that match TRBD1. The V gene end was trimmed by 7 bases and the J gene end by 2 bases; junction bases not matched to a gene: 11. This CDR3 region has 16 residues. Per the germline V gene, CDR1 is ENHRY and CDR2 is SYGVKD. CDR3 nucleotides: TGTGCCATCACCTCCCAACGGACAGGGACCACAGATACGCAGTATTTT. Protein: CAITSQRTGTTDTQYF.

This sequence joins TRBV7-9 and TRBJ1-6, with TRBD1 identical over 10 bases. The J segment lost 5 bases and the V segment lost 1 base, leaving 14 bases of the junction unmatched. Germline assignment: CDR1 SEHNR and CDR2 FQNEAQ (reference sequence). The CDR3 spans 20 residues. CDR3 region: CASSLEPGQGTGGNNSPLHF. The CDR3 DNA is TGTGCCAGCAGCTTAGAACCGGGACAGGGGACCGGGGGAAATAATTCACCCCTCCACTTT.

The rearrangement joins TRBV30 to TRBJ1-6; the D gene is possibly TRBD1 (6 bases). Germline values: CDR1 GTSNPN, CDR2 SVGIG (reference sequence). This CDR3 spans 13 amino acids. V was cut by 2 bases and J by 10 bases, with 12 bases left in between. The DNA for the CDR3 is TGTGCCTGGAGTCACAGGGCCAACTCACCCCTCCACTTT. Amino acid sequence: CAWSHRANSPLHF.

The CDR3 coding sequence is TGTGCCAGCAGTGTTGCAGGGGTGGAGACCGGGGAGCTGTTTTTT. Protein sequence: CASSVAGVETGELFF. The V call is TRBV28, the J call TRBJ2-2; tentatively, D is TRBD1 (6 bases). Germline assignment: CDR1 MDHEN and CDR2 SYDVKM. Deletions cut 5 bases from V and 5 bases from J, with 15 bases between. This CDR3 region has 15 residues.

This clonotype has ten or more counts. J is TRBJ2-4 and V is TRBV30; D might be TRBD2 (6 bases). The V and J ends lost 0 bases and 0 bases respectively, with 9 bases between them. Germline values: CDR1 GTSNPN, CDR2 SVGIG (reference sequence). The CDR3 is made up of 15 amino acids. This CDR3 is CAWSVPGVAKNIQYF. The DNA of the CDR3 is TGTGCCTGGAGTGTACCGGGGGTAGCCAAAAACATTCAGTACTTC.

A few counts support this clonotype. CDR3 DNA: TGTGCCAGCAGCGTGACAGGGCGGAGCACTGAAGCTTTCTTT. It translates to CASSVTGRSTEAFF. This chain links TRBV3-1 with TRBJ1-1; 7 bases are a match to TRBD1. The CDR3 covers 14 residues. V trimming: 5 bases; J trimming: 4 bases; junction bases outside the gene matches: 7. The germline gives CDR1 LGHDT, CDR2 YNNKEL (reference sequence).

This clonotype appeared a few times. The rearrangement uses TRBV18 and TRBJ1-2, with TRBD1 as a possible D gene (5 bases). This CDR3 spans 15 amino acids. Germline V gene sequence: CDR1 KGHSH, CDR2 LQKENI. V was cut by 1 base and J by 3 bases, with 12 bases left in between. The CDR3 DNA reads as TGTGCCAGCTCACCACTTCACGGGACCGACTATGGCTACACCTTC. Protein: CASSPLHGTDYGYTF. The entire variable domain, with the rest obtained from reference TRBV18 and TRBJ1-2, is as follows: NAGVMQNPRHLVRRRGQEARLRCSPMKGHSHVYWYRQLPEEGLKFMVYLQKENIIDESGMPKERFSAEFPKEGPSILRIQQVVRGDSAAYFCASSPLHGTDYGYTFGSGTRLTVV.